This TCR beta chain was identified in a study of cytomegalovirus exposure and HLA in healthy donors. Study at large: Most donors, approximately 82% of a few hundred genotyped, fell in the Caucasian-associated ancestry cluster.

Study-level findings and limits: When analyzed later, the rates of TCR association showed variation by HLA locus, with DRB1 the most and HLA-C the fewest.

Germline values: CDR1 KGHSH, CDR2 LQKENI. The CDR3 has 13 amino acids. V gave up 2 bases and J gave up 8 bases, with 10 bases separating them. Note on this clone: The antigen remains undetermined.

A multiplex PCR was run with 60 Vbeta primers and 13 Jbeta primers. TCRdb keeps only in-frame clones here, not all; method: immunoSEQ multiplex PCR. Of over 70,000 clones in the sample, around 80% were seen once. The J gene is TRBJ1-5, the V gene TRBV18; no firm D call. Sequences were obtained from PBMCs. The sequence was collected from a man younger than 35 in good health and CMV-seronegative. CDR3 sequence reads: CASSPEEGKPQHF. DNA of the CDR3: TGTGCCAGCTCACCAGAAGAGGGAAAGCCCCAGCATTTT.